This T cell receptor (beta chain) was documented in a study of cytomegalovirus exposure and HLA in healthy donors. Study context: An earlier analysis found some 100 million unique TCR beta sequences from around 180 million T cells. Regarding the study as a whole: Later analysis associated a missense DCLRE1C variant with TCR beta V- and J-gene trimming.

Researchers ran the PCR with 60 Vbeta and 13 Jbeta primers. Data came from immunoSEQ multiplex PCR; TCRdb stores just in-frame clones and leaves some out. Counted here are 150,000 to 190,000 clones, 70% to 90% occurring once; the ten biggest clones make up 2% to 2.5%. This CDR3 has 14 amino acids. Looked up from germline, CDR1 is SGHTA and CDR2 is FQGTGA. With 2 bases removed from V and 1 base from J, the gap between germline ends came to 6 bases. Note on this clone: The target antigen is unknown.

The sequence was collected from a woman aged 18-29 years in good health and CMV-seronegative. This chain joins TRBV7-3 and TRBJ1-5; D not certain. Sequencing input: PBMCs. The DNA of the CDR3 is TGTGCCAGCAGCTTAGAGGGAAGCAATCAGCCCCAGCATTTT. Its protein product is CASSLEGSNQPQHF.